The 22 T cell receptor beta chains below all came from one sample that was sequenced in a study of T cell responses to AZD1222 COVID-19 vaccine. The assay was immunoSEQ multiplex PCR, and TCRdb's table has in-frame clones only and misses some. The sample holds roughly 140,000 clones, almost 90% seen once. The specimen was peripheral blood, collected 28 days after the second AZD1222 dose. The receptors were gathered from an adult who received the AZD1222 COVID-19 vaccine.

The chain uses TRBV28 and TRBJ1-1; 7 bases line up with TRBD1. The CDR3 is 14 amino acids. V was clipped by 5 bases and J by 0 bases; unmatched bases: 3. Germline CDR1 MDHEN, CDR2 SYDVKM. The CDR3, as DNA: TGTGCCAGCAGTAAACAGGGGCTGAACACTGAAGCTTTCTTT. Translated: CASSKQGLNTEAFF.

The chain uses TRBV6-2 or TRBV6-3 and TRBJ1-3; 11 bases are a match to TRBD1. The trim removed 3 bases at V and 2 bases at J, leaving 3 bases unmatched. The CDR3 runs to 16 residues. Per the germline V gene, CDR1 is MNHEY and CDR2 is SVGEGT. The CDR3 DNA reads TGTGCCAGCAGTTATGGGACAGGGGGTACTGGAAACACCATATATTTT. It yields the protein CASSYGTGGTGNTIYF.

This chain joins TRBV5-1 and TRBJ1-4; TRBD1 is a possible D gene (6 bases). CDR1 and CDR2 from the germline V gene are SGHRS and YFSETQ. Trimming removed 4 bases from V and 0 bases from J, with 10 bases in between. The CDR3 contains 15 residues. The CDR3 here is CASSEGHATNEKLFF. In nucleotides, the CDR3 is TGCGCCAGCAGCGAGGGACATGCAACTAATGAAAAACTGTTTTTT.

The chain employs TRBV7-8 and TRBJ2-2; TRBD2 aligns across 9 bases. The V gene's germline CDR1 is SGHVS and CDR2 FQNEAQ. The J segment lost 4 bases and the V segment lost 2 bases, leaving 2 bases of the junction unmatched. The CDR3 length is 15 residues. The CDR3 DNA sequence: TGTGCCAGCAGCTTAAGCGGGGGGACCACCGGGGAGCTGTTTTTT. Translating it yields CASSLSGGTTGELFF.

V gene TRBV11-2 combines with J gene TRBJ2-7; the match to TRBD2 covers 7 bases. CDR1 and CDR2 (germline): SGHAT, FQNNGV. The CDR3 is 14 amino acids. The trim removed 1 base at V and 2 bases at J, leaving 2 bases unmatched. The CDR3 loop reads CASSLAGGPYEQYV. The CDR3 bases are TGTGCCAGCAGCTTAGCGGGGGGACCCTACGAGCAGTACGTC.

V usage is TRBV3-1 (or the pseudogene TRBV3-2) and J usage is TRBJ1-6; D ambiguous. This CDR3 has 16 amino acids. Germline CDR1 is LGHDT and CDR2 is YNNKEL (reference sequence). With 5 bases removed from V and 7 bases from J, the gap between germline ends came to 18 bases. The CDR3 loop reads CASSKARARINSPLHF. CDR3 DNA: TGTGCCAGCAGCAAGGCTAGGGCCAGGATCAATTCACCCCTCCACTTT.

This clone was seen only once. V is TRBV14 and J is TRBJ2-1; D perhaps matches TRBD1 (5 bases). The V end was cut by 4 bases, the J end by 9 bases, with 16 bases between. There are 14 residues in the CDR3. The germline CDR1 and CDR2 sequences are SGHDN and FVKESK. Here the CDR3 DNA reads TGTGCCAGCAGCCCAGGATCAGGGTCAGGTGAGCAGTTCTTC. It is translated as CASSPGSGSGEQFF.

The chain has TRBV6-4 and TRBJ2-3, with 14 bases fitting TRBD2. The CDR3 is 14 residues long. CDR1 and CDR2 from the germline V gene are MRHNA and SNTAGT. Trimming at V came to 4 bases and at J to 6 bases, leaving 0 bases not matched to a gene. CDR3 sequence reads: CASSGLAGGDTQYF. Here the CDR3 DNA reads TGTGCCAGCAGTGGACTAGCGGGAGGGGATACGCAGTATTTT.

Here the CDR3 DNA reads TGTGCCAGTAGTACCCTACAAGATAACAATCAGCCCCAGCATTTT. Translating it yields CASSTLQDNNQPQHF. The genes are TRBV19 and TRBJ1-5; D is ambiguous. CDR3 length equals 15 residues. V dropped 4 bases and J dropped 3 bases, with 13 bases sitting between them. CDR1 and CDR2 (germline): LNHDA, SQIVND (reference sequence).

The chain combines TRBV6-2 or TRBV6-3 with TRBJ1-5, with D tentatively TRBD1 (5 bases). The CDR3 is 17 residues long. The V gene's germline CDR1 is MNHEY and CDR2 SVGEGT. V shed 0 bases and J shed 9 bases, with 21 bases lying between them. CDR3 DNA: TGTGCCAGCAGTTACTCGATGTCGGGGCCCTGGATTCGGCCCCAGCATTTT. The encoded protein is CASSYSMSGPWIRPQHF.

The rearrangement uses TRBV18 and TRBJ1-4, with D possibly matching TRBD1 (5 bases). V was shortened by 3 bases and J by 1 base, with 15 bases between the two germline ends. In germline, CDR1 is KGHSH, CDR2 LQKENI. The CDR3 length is 17 residues. The CDR3 sequence is CASSPASGLGTNEKLFF. The CDR3 region has the DNA TGTGCCAGCTCACCCGCGTCAGGGCTTGGAACTAATGAAAAACTGTTTTTT.

V gene TRBV2 combines with J gene TRBJ1-5; TRBD1 aligns across 7 bases. CDR1 and CDR2 from the germline V gene are SNHLY and FYNNEI. CDR3 length: 14 residues. V lost 8 bases, J lost 3 bases, and 7 bases stayed unmatched. The CDR3 bases are TGTGCCAGCTCCATGGGACAGACCAATCAGCCCCAGCATTTT. Protein: CASSMGQTNQPQHF.

This chain joins TRBV11-2 and TRBJ2-1; no firm D call. Germline V gene sequence: CDR1 SGHAT, CDR2 FQNNGV. The CDR3 is made up of 15 amino acids. Trimming left V 1 base short and J 2 bases short, with 9 bases between. The chain's CDR3 is CASSLVRLPYNEQFF. The CDR3 DNA reads as TGTGCCAGCAGCTTAGTAAGGCTACCCTACAATGAGCAGTTCTTC.

The chain combines TRBV28 with TRBJ1-5; 10 nucleotides line up with TRBD1. V gave up 4 bases and J gave up 4 bases; unmatched junction bases: 4. Per the germline V gene, CDR1 is MDHEN and CDR2 is SYDVKM. The CDR3 covers 15 residues. The CDR3 sequence is CASSSGQGRNQPQHF. DNA for the CDR3: TGTGCCAGCAGTTCGGGACAGGGGAGGAATCAGCCCCAGCATTTT.

This chain links TRBV29-1 with TRBJ2-3, with 12 bases aligning to TRBD2. CDR1 SQVTM and CDR2 ANQGSEA come from the germline V gene. The CDR3 covers 17 residues. J was trimmed by 4 bases and V by 0 bases; bases with no gene match: 8. CDR3 residues: CSVEDERASGGADTQYF. For the CDR3, the DNA is TGCAGCGTTGAAGATGAGAGGGCTAGCGGGGGGGCAGATACGCAGTATTTT.

The chain recombines TRBV28 with TRBJ1-6; 8 bases are shared with TRBD1. V gave up 3 bases and J gave up 0 bases; unmatched junction bases: 10. Per the germline V gene, CDR1 is MDHEN and CDR2 is SYDVKM. The length of the CDR3 is 19 residues. CDR3 nucleotide sequence: TGTGCCAGCAGTTTGTTTGGGACAGGCGCCAGCTCCTATAATTCACCCCTCCACTTT. The encoded protein is CASSLFGTGASSYNSPLHF.

This chain links TRBV5-4 with TRBJ2-7; 10 nucleotides agree with TRBD2. Germline CDR1 reads SGHNT; CDR2 reads YYREEE (reference sequence). This CDR3 region has 14 residues. V shed 7 bases, J shed 0 bases, and the junction held 4 bases outside the gene matches. The CDR3 reads CASGLAGDSYEQYF. The CDR3 nucleotides are TGTGCCAGCGGCCTAGCGGGAGACTCCTACGAGCAGTACTTC.

This sequence joins TRBV19 and TRBJ1-5; D uncertain. Trimming removed 3 bases at V and 5 bases at J, with 8 bases between. The CDR3 runs 13 residues. Germline V gives CDR1 LNHDA, CDR2 SQIVND (reference sequence). The CDR3 sequence is CASSIAGHQPQHF. DNA for the CDR3: TGTGCCAGTAGTATTGCGGGTCATCAGCCCCAGCATTTT.

This chain's CDR3 is CASSSDRGVSQPQHF. Here the CDR3 DNA reads TGTGCCAGCAGCTCCGACAGGGGAGTGAGTCAGCCCCAGCATTTT. This chain uses TRBV11-2 with TRBJ1-5; 8 bases agree with TRBD1. This CDR3 comprises 15 residues. With 4 bases clipped from V and 6 bases from J, the junction kept 8 bases outside the gene matches. Germline V gene lookup returns CDR1 SGHAT and CDR2 FQNNGV.

The CDR3 nucleotides are TGTGCCAGCAGTCGGGGGCCCTCATACAATGAGCAGTTCTTC. This encodes CASSRGPSYNEQFF. The chain uses TRBV28 and TRBJ2-1, with D tentatively TRBD1 or TRBD2 (6 bases each). The CDR3 covers 14 residues. Germline CDR1 MDHEN, CDR2 SYDVKM. V lost 5 bases and J lost 4, with 12 bases in between.

This clone was recorded only once. The genes are TRBV20-1 and TRBJ1-4; TRBD1 aligns across 7 bases. Germline CDR1 and CDR2: DFQATT and SNEGSKA (reference sequence). The junction had 8 bases not matched to a gene; V was cut back by 5 bases and J by 17 bases. This CDR3 region has 10 residues. CDR3 in amino acids: CSAGAGQLFF. The DNA for the CDR3 is TGCAGTGCTGGGGCGGGACAGTTATTTTTT.

The chain couples TRBV12-3 or TRBV12-4 to TRBJ1-2; the D gene is possibly TRBD1 (6 bases). V was pared by 2 bases and J by 6 bases, with 7 bases between. This CDR3 contains 12 residues. The CDR3 sequence is CASSLSGDGYTF. CDR3 nucleotides: TGTGCCAGCAGTTTATCAGGGGATGGCTACACCTTC.